This T cell receptor (beta chain) was profiled in a study of T cells after yellow fever vaccination. Background on the study: Some fractions had low cell numbers, and these were prepared with SMART-Seq v4 Ultra Low Input. Findings of the study overall: In FACS-sorted repertoires, abundant clonotypes from the bulk population could appear as contaminants.

TCRdb used MiXCR to reprocess the 5' RACE reads, holding one entry per CDR3 protein. The sample lists hundreds of thousands of distinct CDR3 sequences, approximately 13% seen once, with about 16% in the top ten. As regards this clonotype: Its cognate antigen is unknown.

CDR1 is MNHEY and CDR2 is SVGAGI in the germline V gene. The V end lost 0 bases, the J end lost 3 bases, and 21 bases lay between the germline ends. There are 18 residues in the CDR3. The receptor was derived from a man younger than 45 who received the YFV17D yellow fever vaccine. The V gene is TRBV6-5, the J gene TRBJ2-7, with D tentatively TRBD1 or TRBD2 (8 bases each). The sample here was PBMCs, taken on the day of the yellow fever booster vaccination. Written as DNA, the CDR3 is TGTGCCAGCAGTTACTCGGACAGGGAATTAGCGGGGAGCTACGAGCAGTACTTC. This sequence encodes CASSYSDRELAGSYEQYF.